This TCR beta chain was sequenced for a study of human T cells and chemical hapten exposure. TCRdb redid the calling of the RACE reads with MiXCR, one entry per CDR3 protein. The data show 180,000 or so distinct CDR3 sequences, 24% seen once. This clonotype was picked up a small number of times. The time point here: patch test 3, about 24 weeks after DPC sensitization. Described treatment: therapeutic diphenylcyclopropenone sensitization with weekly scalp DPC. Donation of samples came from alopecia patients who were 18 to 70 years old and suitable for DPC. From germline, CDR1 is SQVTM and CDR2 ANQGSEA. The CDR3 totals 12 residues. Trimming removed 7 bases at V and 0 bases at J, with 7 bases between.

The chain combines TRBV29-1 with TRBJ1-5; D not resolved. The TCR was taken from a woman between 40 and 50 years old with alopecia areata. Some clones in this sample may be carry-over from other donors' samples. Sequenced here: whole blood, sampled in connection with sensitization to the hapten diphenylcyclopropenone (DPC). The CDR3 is CSALYSNQPQHF. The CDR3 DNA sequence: TGCAGCGCCCTGTATAGCAATCAGCCCCAGCATTTT.